This is a list of T cell receptor beta chains from one sample in a study of technical replicates of blood from a handful of donors. Method: immunoSEQ multiplex PCR; TCRdb's copy keeps in-frame clones and lacks some. The repertoire has 54,000 or so clones, 94% of them found once; the top ten carry approximately 0.22%. Sequencing was done on a sample of T cells isolated from PBMCs. These receptors were taken from a human donor in good health. Each CDR3 is given with its conserved first and last residue. The D gene is left open where the match is weak. Rows give clone size only sometimes, using once, few, many, or a class for an expanded clone.

d_call	v_call	j_call	clone_size	cdr3_aa	cdr3_nt
TRBD1	TRBV5-4	TRBJ2-2	.	CASSNPGQGVGGELFF	TGTGCCAGCAGCAACCCGGGACAGGGGGTCGGCGGGGAGCTGTTTTTT
TRBD1	TRBV28	TRBJ2-7	.	CASSQWTGALYEQYF	TGTGCCAGCAGTCAGTGGACAGGGGCCCTCTACGAGCAGTACTTC
TRBD1	TRBV7-3	TRBJ2-7	.	CASSSGQNNEQYF	TGTGCCAGCAGCTCGGGACAGAACAACGAGCAGTACTTC
TRBD1	TRBV6-6	TRBJ2-1	.	CASSSQGASYNEQFF	TGTGCCAGCAGTTCTCAGGGGGCATCCTACAATGAGCAGTTCTTC
TRBD1	TRBV28	TRBJ1-2	.	CASSQWTGTNYGYTF	TGTGCCAGCAGCCAATGGACAGGTACTAACTATGGCTACACCTTC
.	TRBV7-6	TRBJ1-1	.	CASSLGTKGGGGHTEAFF	TGTGCCAGCAGCTTAGGTACAAAGGGGGGGGGAGGCCACACTGAAGCTTTCTTT
.	TRBV9	TRBJ2-7	.	CASSVGGLGDEQYF	TGTGCCAGCAGCGTAGGCGGTCTTGGCGACGAGCAGTACTTC
TRBD2	TRBV11-3	TRBJ2-3	.	CASSLGLAGGPVTDTQYF	TGTGCCAGCAGCTTAGGGCTAGCGGGAGGCCCCGTCACAGATACGCAGTATTTT
TRBD1	TRBV28	TRBJ2-7	.	CASRPPGGGQGLEQYF	TGTGCCAGCAGACCCCCCGGCGGGGGACAGGGCCTAGAGCAGTACTTC
TRBD1	TRBV5-4	TRBJ1-4	.	CASSTRQGATNEKLFF	TGTGCCAGCAGCACTCGACAGGGGGCAACTAATGAAAAACTGTTTTTT
TRBD2	TRBV11-3	TRBJ2-5	.	CASSLLAGGKETQYF	TGTGCCAGCAGCTTACTAGCGGGCGGTAAAGAGACCCAGTACTTC
.	TRBV5-4	TRBJ1-5	.	CASSRDSNQPQHF	TGTGCCAGCAGCCGAGATAGCAATCAGCCCCAGCATTTT
.	TRBV10-3	TRBJ1-2	.	CAISELEAEIITF	TGTGCCATCAGTGAGCTTGAGGCGGAGATTATCACCTTC
TRBD2	TRBV7-9	TRBJ2-1	.	CASNRREAGNEQFF	TGTGCCAGCAACCGTCGGGAGGCGGGGAATGAGCAGTTCTTC
TRBD1	TRBV18	TRBJ2-5	once	CASSLGTGGTETQYF	TGTGCCAGCTCACTAGGGACAGGGGGCACAGAGACCCAGTACTTC